This T cell receptor beta chain was captured in a study of cytomegalovirus exposure and HLA in healthy donors (dated by TCRdb to 2015 to 2018). Regarding the research as a whole: The 550 to 750 repertoires of the first cohort and the approximately 110 validation repertoires were produced on the same platform, according to a later analysis. The aim of the study was to test whether cataloging public T cell receptors could identify signatures of past pathogen exposure. In addition to the first cohort of 666 subjects, a separate validation cohort of under 150 different subjects was used. To predict cytomegalovirus infection status, the study combined high-throughput TCR immunosequencing, statistical association of individual TCRs with disease status, and machine learning.

V loses 4 bases, J loses 2 bases, and the germline ends lie 19 bases apart. The germline V gene (reference sequence) specifies SGHNT as CDR1 and YYREEE as CDR2. The CDR3 spans 16 residues, from the cysteine through the phenylalanine. Left in the record is the CDR3 DNA by itself, 48 bases read in frame from the first base. On the study overall, not on this receptor specifically: Most TCR sequences were observed very rarely across donors, whereas some public TCRs were present in many individuals. Cytomegalovirus status was reported to be diagnosed by the classifier with high specificity and sensitivity in both the original and validation cohorts. A total of 150 to 200 TCR beta chains were listed by the study as associated with cytomegalovirus. In vitro tests confirmed that a few of the cytomegalovirus-associated TCR beta chains recognize cytomegalovirus antigens. The validation cohort had no HLA typing available for a later analysis, so co-occurrence within that cohort was assessed over all 110 or so repertoires. The authors suggested that the approach could potentially be extended to other disease states and immunological phenotypes. Of the cluster scores, about 94% were above 0 in a later analysis, which found that TCRs clustered in the first cohort also tended to co-occur in the roughly 130 validation repertoires.

Separate from the approximately 700-subject first cohort, the validation cohort of more than 90 subjects was the group to which the donors belonged. With respect to this clone: No cognate antigen has been identified for it. One base away there is no much larger clone; base qualities are not given.

Libraries were built with the immunoSEQ multiplex PCR assay. The original methods were these. A statistical classification framework was built to diagnose cytomegalovirus status from the catalog of TCR beta chain sequences. TCRdb re-hosts the immuneACCESS table, in-frame sequences only. Its copies lack some clones; in the studies checked, an unresolved V gene accounts for under half of them, and the cause for the rest is not known. V, J and clone size are those of that table, while D and trimming were read from the DNA. The sample table records 260,000 or so clones; 90% of these occur just once. The ten largest clones take up around 3.1% of the sample.

The source of this sequence is a woman in her 30s in good health and CMV-seronegative. The sequence joins TRBV5-4 to TRBJ2-7; the D gene is perhaps TRBD2, from 6 matching bases. The source material was PBMCs. The sequence in DNA is TGTGCCAGCAGCACCAGGAGGGCGGAATTTCCCTACGAGCAGTACTTC. Its protein is CASSTRRAEFPYEQYF.